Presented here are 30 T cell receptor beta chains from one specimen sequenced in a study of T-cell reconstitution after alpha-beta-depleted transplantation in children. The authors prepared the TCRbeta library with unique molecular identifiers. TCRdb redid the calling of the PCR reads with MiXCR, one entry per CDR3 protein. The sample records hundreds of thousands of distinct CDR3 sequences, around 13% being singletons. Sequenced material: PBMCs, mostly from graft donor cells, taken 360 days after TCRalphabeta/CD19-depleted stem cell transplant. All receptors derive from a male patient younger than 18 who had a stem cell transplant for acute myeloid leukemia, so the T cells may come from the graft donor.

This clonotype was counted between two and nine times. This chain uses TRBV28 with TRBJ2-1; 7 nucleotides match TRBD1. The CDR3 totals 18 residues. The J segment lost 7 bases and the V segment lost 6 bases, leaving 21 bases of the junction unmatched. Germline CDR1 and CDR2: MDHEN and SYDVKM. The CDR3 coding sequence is TGTGCCAGCAGCTTGAGTCGGGACAGAGGGCCAAGGGGGAATGAGCAGTTCTTC. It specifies CASSLSRDRGPRGNEQFF.

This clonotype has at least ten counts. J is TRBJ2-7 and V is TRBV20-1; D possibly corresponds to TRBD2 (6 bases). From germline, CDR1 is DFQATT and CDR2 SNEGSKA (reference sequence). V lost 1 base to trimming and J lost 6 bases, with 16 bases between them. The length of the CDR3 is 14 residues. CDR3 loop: CSARARLVSIEQYF. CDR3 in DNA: TGCAGTGCTAGAGCTCGACTAGTTTCTATCGAGCAGTACTTC.

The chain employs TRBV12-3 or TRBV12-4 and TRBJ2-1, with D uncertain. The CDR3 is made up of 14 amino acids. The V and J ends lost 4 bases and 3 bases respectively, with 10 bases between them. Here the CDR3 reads CASSSFGGYNEQFF. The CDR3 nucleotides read TGTGCCAGCAGTTCATTCGGTGGCTACAATGAGCAGTTCTTC.

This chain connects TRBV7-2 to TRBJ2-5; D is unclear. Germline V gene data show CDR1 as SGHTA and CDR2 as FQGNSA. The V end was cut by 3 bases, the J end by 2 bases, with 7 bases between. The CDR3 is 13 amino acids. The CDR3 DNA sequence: TGTGCCAGCAGCTTCAGGCGTCAAGAGACCCAGTACTTC. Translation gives CASSFRRQETQYF.

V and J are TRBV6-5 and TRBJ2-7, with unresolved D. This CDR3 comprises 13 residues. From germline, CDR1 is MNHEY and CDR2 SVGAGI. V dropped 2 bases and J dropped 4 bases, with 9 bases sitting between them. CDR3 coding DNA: TGTGCCAGCAGTTACCCGCCCTATTACGAGCAGTACTTC. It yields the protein CASSYPPYYEQYF.

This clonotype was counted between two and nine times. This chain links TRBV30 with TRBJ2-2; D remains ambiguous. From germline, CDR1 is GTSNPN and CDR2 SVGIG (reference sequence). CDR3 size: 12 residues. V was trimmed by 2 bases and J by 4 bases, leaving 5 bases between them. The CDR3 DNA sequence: TGTGCCTGGAGTAGTCCCACCGGGGAGCTGTTTTTT. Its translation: CAWSSPTGELFF. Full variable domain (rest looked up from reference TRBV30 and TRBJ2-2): SQTIHQWPATLVQPVGSPLSLECTVEGTSNPNLYWYRQAAGRGLQLLFYSVGIGQISSEVPQNLSASRPQDRQFILSSKKLLLSDSGFYLCAWSSPTGELFFGEGSRLTVL.

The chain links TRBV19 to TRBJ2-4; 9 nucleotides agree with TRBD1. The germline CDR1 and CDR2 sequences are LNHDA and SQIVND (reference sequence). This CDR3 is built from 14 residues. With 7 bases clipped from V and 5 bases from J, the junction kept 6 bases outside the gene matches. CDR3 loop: CASKRTGEENIQYF. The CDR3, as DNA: TGTGCCAGTAAGAGGACAGGGGAGGAAAACATTCAGTACTTC.

Here the CDR3 reads CASSPTSGTSHEQFF. The DNA for the CDR3 is TGTGCCAGCAGTCCAACTAGCGGGACGTCGCATGAGCAGTTCTTC. The V call is TRBV12-3 or TRBV12-4, the J call TRBJ2-1, with 10 bases fitting TRBD2. Unmatched junction bases numbered 9, after V lost 5 bases and J lost 8 bases. The CDR3 is 15 residues long.

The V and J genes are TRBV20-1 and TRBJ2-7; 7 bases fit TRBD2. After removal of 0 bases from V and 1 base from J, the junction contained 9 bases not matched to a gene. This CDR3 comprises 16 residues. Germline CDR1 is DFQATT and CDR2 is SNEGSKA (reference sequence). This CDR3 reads CSARDFASGESYEQYF. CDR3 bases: TGCAGTGCTAGAGATTTCGCTAGCGGAGAATCCTACGAGCAGTACTTC.

The CDR3 region has the DNA TGTGCCTGGAGGCCTTGGAATGAGCAGTTCTTC. Translating gives CAWRPWNEQFF. V usage is TRBV30 and J usage is TRBJ2-1, with D unclear. Germline V gene data show CDR1 as GTSNPN and CDR2 as SVGIG (reference sequence). Trimming took off 3 bases at V and 7 bases at J, with 7 bases between the two ends. There are 11 residues in the CDR3.

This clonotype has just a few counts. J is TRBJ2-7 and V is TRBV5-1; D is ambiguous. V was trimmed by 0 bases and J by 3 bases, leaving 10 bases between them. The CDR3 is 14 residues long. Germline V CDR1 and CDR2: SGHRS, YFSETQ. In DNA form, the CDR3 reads TGCGCCAGCAGCTTGGCCCCTCTAGTCTACGAGCAGTACTTC. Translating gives CASSLAPLVYEQYF.

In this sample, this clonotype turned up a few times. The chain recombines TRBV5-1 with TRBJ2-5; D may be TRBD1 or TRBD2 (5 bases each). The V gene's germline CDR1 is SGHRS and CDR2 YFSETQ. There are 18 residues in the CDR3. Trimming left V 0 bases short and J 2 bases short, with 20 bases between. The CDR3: CASSLVPGYGADQETQYF. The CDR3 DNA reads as TGCGCCAGCAGCTTGGTACCGGGGTACGGGGCCGATCAAGAGACCCAGTACTTC.

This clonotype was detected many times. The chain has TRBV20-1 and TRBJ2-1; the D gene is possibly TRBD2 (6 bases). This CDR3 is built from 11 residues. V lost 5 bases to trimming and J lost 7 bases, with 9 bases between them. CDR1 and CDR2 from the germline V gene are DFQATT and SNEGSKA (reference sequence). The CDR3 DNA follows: TGCAGTGCTGGGACTCCGAATGAGCAGTTCTTC. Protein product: CSAGTPNEQFF.

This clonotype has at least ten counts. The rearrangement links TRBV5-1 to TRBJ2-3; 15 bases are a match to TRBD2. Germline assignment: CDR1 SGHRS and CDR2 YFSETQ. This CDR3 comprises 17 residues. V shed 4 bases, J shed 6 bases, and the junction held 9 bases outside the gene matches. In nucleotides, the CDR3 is TGCGCCAGCAGCCCTAGGACTAGCGGGAGGGTAGCTGATACGCAGTATTTT. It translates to CASSPRTSGRVADTQYF.

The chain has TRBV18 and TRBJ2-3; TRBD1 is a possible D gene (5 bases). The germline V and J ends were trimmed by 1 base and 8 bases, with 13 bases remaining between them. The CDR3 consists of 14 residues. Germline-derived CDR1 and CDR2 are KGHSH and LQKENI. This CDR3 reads CASSPQSAGLTQYF. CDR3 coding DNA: TGTGCCAGCTCACCACAGTCCGCAGGGCTTACGCAGTATTTT.

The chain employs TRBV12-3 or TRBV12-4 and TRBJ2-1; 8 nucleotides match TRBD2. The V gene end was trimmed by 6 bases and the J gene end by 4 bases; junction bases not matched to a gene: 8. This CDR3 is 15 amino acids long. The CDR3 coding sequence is TGTGCCAGCAGGGGCGGGACTAGATCTTACAATGAGCAGTTCTTC. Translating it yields CASRGGTRSYNEQFF.

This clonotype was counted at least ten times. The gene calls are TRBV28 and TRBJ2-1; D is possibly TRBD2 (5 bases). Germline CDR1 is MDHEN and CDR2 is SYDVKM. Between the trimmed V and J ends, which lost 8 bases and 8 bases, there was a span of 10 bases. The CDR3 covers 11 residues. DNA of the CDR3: TGTGCCAGCGGGAGTTGGGATGAGCAGTTCTTC. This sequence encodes CASGSWDEQFF.

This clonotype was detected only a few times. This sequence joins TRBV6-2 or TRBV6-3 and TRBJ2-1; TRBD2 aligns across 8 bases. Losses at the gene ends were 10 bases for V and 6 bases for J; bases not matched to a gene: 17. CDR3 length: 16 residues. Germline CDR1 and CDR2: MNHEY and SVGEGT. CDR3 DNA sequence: TGTGCCACCGGGGGGGGACTGGAGCTGTCCCGCAATGAGCAGTTCTTC. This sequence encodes CATGGGLELSRNEQFF.

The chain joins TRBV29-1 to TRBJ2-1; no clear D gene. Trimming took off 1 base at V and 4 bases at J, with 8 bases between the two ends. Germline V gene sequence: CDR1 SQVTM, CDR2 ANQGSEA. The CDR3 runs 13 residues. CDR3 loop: CSVEGLDYNEQFF. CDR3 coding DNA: TGCAGCGTTGAAGGGCTGGATTACAATGAGCAGTTCTTC.

CDR3 bases: TGTGCCAGCAGCCTGGTGACAGGGGGCGCGATCACCGGGGAGCTGTTTTTT. This translates into CASSLVTGGAITGELFF. This chain connects TRBV14 to TRBJ2-2; TRBD1 aligns across 10 bases. The germline CDR1 and CDR2 sequences are SGHDN and FVKESK. This CDR3 is 17 amino acids long. Trimming at V came to 4 bases and at J to 4 bases, leaving 9 bases not matched to a gene. Supplemented by reference TRBV14 and TRBJ2-2, the full variable domain reads EAGVTQFPSHSVIEKGQTVTLRCDPISGHDNLYWYRRVMGKEIKFLLHFVKESKQDESGMPNNRFLAERTGGTYSTLKVQPAELEDSGVYFCASSLVTGGAITGELFFGEGSRLTVL.

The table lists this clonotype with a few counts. CDR3 protein: CSASDPQTQYF. The CDR3 DNA follows: TGCAGTGCTAGCGACCCCCAGACCCAGTACTTC. The chain uses TRBV20-1 and TRBJ2-5; D uncertain. Looked up from germline, CDR1 is DFQATT and CDR2 is SNEGSKA (reference sequence). There are 11 residues in the CDR3. V lost 3 bases, J lost 6 bases, and 8 bases lay in between.

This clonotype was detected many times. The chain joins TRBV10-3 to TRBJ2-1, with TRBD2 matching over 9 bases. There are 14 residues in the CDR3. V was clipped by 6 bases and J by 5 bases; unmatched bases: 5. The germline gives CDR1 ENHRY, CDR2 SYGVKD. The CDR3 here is CAIRPSGVNNEQFF. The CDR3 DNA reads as TGTGCCATCAGGCCTAGCGGGGTAAACAATGAGCAGTTCTTC.

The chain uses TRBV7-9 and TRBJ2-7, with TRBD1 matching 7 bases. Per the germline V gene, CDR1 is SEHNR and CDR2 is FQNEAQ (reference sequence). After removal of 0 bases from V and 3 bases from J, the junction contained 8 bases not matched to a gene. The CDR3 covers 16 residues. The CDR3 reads CASSLALQGWVYEQYF. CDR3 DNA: TGTGCCAGCAGCTTAGCCTTACAGGGGTGGGTCTACGAGCAGTACTTC.

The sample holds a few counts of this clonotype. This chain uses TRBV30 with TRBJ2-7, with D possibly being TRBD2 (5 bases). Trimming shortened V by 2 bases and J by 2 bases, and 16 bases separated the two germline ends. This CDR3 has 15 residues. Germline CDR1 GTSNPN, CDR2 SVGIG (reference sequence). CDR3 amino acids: CAWSLRRPQPYEQYF. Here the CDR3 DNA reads TGTGCCTGGAGTCTTAGGAGGCCACAACCCTACGAGCAGTACTTC.

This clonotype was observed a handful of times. CDR3 coding DNA: TGTGCCAGCGATTGGCGGCAGGGCACAGATACGCAGTATTTT. Translation gives CASDWRQGTDTQYF. This chain connects TRBV28 to TRBJ2-3; no reliable D call. CDR3 length: 14 amino acids. V lost 8 bases, J lost 1 base, and 13 bases lay in between. Germline CDR1 reads MDHEN; CDR2 reads SYDVKM.

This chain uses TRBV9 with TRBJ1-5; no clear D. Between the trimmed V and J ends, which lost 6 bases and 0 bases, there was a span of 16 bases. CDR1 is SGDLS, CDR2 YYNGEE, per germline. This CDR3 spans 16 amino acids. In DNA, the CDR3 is TGTGCCAGCATCATCAGGTGGGAGTGTAGCAATCAGCCCCAGCATTTT. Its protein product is CASIIRWECSNQPQHF.

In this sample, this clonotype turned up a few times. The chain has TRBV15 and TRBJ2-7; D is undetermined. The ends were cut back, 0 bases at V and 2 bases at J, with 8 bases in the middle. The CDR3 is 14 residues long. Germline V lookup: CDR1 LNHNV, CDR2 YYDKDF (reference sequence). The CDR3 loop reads CATSREVVPYEQYF. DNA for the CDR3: TGTGCCACCAGCAGAGAGGTGGTACCCTACGAGCAGTACTTC. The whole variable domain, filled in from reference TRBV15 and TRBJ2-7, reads DAMVIQNPRYQVTQFGKPVTLSCSQTLNHNVMYWYQQKSSQAPKLLFHYYDKDFNNEADTPDNFQSRRPNTSFCFLDIRSPGLGDTAMYLCATSREVVPYEQYFGPGTRLTVT.

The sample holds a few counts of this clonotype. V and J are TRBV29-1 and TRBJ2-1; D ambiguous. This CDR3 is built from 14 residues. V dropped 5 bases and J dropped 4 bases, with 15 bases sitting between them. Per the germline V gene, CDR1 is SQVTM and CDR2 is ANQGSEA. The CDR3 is CSVLTPGLYNEQFF. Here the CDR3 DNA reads TGCAGCGTTTTAACACCCGGGCTATACAATGAGCAGTTCTTC.

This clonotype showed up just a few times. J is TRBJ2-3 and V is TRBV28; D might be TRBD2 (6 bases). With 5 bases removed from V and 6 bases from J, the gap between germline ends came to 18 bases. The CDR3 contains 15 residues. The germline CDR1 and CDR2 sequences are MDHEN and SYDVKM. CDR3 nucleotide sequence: TGTGCCAGCAGTCTCCCCCTGGGTCTAGCGGATACGCAGTATTTT. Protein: CASSLPLGLADTQYF. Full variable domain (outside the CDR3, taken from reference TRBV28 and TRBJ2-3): DVKVTQSSRYLVKRTGEKVFLECVQDMDHENMFWYRQDPGLGLRLIYFSYDVKMKEKGDIPEGYSVSREKKERFSLILESASTNQTSMYLCASSLPLGLADTQYFGPGTRLTVL.

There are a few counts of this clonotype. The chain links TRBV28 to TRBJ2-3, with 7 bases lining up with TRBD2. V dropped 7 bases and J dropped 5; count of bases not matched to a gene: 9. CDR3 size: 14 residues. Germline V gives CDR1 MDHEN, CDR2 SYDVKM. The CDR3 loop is CASKGREYKDTQYF. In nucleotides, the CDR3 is TGTGCCAGCAAAGGGCGGGAGTATAAAGATACGCAGTATTTT.